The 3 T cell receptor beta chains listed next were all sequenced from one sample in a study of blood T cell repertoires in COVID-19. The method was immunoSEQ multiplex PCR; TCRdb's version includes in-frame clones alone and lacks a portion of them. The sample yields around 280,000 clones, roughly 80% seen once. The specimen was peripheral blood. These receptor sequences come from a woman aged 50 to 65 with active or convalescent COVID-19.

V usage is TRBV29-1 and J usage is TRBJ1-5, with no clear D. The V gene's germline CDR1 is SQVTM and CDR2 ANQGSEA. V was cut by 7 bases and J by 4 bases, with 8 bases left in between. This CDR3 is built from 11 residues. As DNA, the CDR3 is TGCAGCGATTCAGGAAATCAGCCCCAGCATTTT. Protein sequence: CSDSGNQPQHF.

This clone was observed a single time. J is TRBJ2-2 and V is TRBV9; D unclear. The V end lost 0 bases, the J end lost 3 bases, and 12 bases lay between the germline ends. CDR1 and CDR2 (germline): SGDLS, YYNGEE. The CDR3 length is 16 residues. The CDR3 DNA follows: TGTGCCAGCAGCGTAGAAGCCCTGCCGGACACCGGGGAGCTGTTTTTT. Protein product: CASSVEALPDTGELFF.

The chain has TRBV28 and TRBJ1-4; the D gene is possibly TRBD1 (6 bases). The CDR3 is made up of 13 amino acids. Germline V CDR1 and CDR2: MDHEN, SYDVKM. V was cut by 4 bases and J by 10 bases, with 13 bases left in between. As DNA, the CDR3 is TGTGCCAGCAGTTACTCGACAGGTGGAAAACTGTTTTTT. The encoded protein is CASSYSTGGKLFF. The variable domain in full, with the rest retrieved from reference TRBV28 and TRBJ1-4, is DVKVTQSSRYLVKRTGEKVFLECVQDMDHENMFWYRQDPGLGLRLIYFSYDVKMKEKGDIPEGYSVSREKKERFSLILESASTNQTSMYLCASSYSTGGKLFFGSGTQLSVL.